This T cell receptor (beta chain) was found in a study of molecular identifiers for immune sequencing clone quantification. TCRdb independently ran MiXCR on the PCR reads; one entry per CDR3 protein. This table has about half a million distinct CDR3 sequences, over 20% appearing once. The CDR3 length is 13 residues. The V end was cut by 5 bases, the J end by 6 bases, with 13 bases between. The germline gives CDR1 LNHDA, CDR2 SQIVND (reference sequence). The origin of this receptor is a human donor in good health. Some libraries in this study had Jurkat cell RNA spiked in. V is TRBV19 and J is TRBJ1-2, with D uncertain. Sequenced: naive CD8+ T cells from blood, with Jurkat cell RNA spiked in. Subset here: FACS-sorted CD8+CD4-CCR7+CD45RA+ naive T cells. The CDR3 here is CASSEAGNDGYTF. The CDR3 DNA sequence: TGTGCCAGTAGTGAAGCGGGGAATGATGGCTACACCTTC.